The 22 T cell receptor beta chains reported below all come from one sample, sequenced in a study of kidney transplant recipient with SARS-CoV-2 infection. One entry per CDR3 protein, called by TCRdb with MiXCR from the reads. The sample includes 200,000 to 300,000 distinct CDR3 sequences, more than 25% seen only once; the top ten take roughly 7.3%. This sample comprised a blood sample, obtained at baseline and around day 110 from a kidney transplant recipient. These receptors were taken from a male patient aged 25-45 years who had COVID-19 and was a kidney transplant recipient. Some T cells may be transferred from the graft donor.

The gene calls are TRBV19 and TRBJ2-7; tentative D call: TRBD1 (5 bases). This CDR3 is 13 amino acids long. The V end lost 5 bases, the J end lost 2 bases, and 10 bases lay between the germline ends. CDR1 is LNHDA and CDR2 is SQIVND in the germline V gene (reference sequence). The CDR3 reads CASSFRVTYEQYF. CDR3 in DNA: TGTGCCAGTAGTTTCAGGGTGACCTACGAGCAGTACTTC.

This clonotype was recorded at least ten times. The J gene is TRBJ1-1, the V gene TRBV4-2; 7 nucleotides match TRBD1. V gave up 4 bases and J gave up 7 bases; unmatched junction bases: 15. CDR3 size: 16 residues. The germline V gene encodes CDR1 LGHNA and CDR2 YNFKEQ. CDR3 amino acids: CASSREGAGEPGEAFF. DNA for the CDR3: TGTGCCAGCAGCCGAGAGGGGGCGGGGGAACCTGGTGAAGCTTTCTTT.

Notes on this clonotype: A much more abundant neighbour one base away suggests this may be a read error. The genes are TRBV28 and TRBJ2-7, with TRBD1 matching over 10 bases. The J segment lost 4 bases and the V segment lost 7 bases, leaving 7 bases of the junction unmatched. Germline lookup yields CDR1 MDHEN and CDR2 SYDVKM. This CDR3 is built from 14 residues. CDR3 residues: CASTTGTGVYEQYV. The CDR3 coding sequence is TGTGCCAGCACTACTGGGACAGGGGTTTACGAGCAGTACGTC.

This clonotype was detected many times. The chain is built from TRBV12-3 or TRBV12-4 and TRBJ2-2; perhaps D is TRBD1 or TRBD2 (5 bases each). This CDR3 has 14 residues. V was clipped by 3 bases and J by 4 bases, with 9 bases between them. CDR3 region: CASSFGGATGELFF. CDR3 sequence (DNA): TGTGCCAGCAGTTTTGGGGGTGCCACCGGGGAGCTGTTTTTT.

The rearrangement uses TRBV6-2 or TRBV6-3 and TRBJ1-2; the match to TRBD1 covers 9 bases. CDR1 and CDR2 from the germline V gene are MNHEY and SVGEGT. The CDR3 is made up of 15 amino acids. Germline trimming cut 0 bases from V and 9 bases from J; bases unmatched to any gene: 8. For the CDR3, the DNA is TGTGCCAGCAGTTACTCGATGGGACAGGGAAATAGCTACACCTTC. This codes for CASSYSMGQGNSYTF.

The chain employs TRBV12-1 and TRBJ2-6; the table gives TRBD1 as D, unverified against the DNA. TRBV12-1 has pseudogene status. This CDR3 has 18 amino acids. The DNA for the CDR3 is TGTGCCAGCAGCATCCGGTGTATAGGACAAAGTCGGGCCAACGTCCTGACTTTC. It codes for CASSIRCIGQSRANVLTF.

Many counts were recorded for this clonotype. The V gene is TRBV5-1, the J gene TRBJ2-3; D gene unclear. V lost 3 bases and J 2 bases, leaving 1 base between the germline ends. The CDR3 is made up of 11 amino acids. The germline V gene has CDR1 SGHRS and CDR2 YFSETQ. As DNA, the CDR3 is TGCGCCAGCAGCTACACAGATACGCAGTATTTT. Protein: CASSYTDTQYF.

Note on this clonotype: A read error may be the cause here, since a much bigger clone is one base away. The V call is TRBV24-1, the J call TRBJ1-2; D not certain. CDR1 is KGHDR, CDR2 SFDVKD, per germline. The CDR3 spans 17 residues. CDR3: CATSENRSTRKTYGCTF. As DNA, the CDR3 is TGTGCCACCAGTGAAAACCGTAGTACCAGAAAGACCTATGGCTGCACCTTC.

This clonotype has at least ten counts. The CDR3 region is CASSSGHFAGEQFF. As DNA, the CDR3 is TGTGCCAGCTCCTCGGGACACTTCGCCGGGGAGCAGTTCTTC. V usage is TRBV18 and J usage is TRBJ2-1, with TRBD1 as a possible D gene (6 bases). The CDR3 is 14 residues long. The germline gives CDR1 KGHSH, CDR2 LQKENI. The V end was cut by 6 bases, the J end by 10 bases, with 19 bases between.

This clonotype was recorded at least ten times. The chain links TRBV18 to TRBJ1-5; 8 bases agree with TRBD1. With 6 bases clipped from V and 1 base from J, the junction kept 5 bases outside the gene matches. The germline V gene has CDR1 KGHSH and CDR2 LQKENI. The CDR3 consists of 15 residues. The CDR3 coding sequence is TGTGCCAGCTCGGCCGGGACAGGAAGCAATCAGCCCCAGCATTTT. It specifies CASSAGTGSNQPQHF. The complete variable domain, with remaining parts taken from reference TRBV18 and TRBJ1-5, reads NAGVMQNPRHLVRRRGQEARLRCSPMKGHSHVYWYRQLPEEGLKFMVYLQKENIIDESGMPKERFSAEFPKEGPSILRIQQVVRGDSAAYFCASSAGTGSNQPQHFGDGTRLSIL.

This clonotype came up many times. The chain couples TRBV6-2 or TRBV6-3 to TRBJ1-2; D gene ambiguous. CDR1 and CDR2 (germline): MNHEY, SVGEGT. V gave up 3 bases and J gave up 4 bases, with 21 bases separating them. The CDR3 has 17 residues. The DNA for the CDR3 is TGTGCCAGCAGTTATGTGGGCTGCATCGGAAAGACCTATGGCTACACCTTC. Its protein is CASSYVGCIGKTYGYTF.

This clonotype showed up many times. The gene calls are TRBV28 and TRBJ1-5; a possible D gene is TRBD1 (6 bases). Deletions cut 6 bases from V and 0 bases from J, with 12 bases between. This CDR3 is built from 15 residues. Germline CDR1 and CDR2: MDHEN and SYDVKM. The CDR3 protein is CASRLGTFSNQPQHF. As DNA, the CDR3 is TGTGCCAGCAGGCTCGGGACATTTAGCAATCAGCCCCAGCATTTT.

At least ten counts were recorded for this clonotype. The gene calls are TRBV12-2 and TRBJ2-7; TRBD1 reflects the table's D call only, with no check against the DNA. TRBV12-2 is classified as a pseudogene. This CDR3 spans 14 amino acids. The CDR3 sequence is CASRRGTATYEQYV. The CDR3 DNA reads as TGTGCAAGTCGCAGGGGGACAGCCACCTACGAGCAGTACGTC.

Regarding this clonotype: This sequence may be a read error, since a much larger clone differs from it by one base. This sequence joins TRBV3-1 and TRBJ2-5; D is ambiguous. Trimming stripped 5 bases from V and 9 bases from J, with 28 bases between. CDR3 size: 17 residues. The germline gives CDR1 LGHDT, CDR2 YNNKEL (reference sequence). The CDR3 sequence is CASSEKIPISFPEAQYF. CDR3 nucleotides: TGTGCCAGCAGCGAAAAGATTCCCATTTCTTTCCCTGAGGCCCAGTACTTC.

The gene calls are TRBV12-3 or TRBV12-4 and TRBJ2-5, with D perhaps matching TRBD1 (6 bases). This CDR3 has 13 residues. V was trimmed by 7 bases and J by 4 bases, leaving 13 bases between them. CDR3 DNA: TGTGCCAGCACCAGGGGTTACCCAGAGACCCAGTACTTC. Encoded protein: CASTRGYPETQYF.

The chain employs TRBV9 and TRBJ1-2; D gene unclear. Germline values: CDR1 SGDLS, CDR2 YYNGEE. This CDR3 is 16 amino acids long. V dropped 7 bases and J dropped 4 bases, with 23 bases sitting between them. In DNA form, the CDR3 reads TGTGCCAGCGAACAGACGTACTCAAGAAAGACCTATGGCTACACCTTC. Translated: CASEQTYSRKTYGYTF.

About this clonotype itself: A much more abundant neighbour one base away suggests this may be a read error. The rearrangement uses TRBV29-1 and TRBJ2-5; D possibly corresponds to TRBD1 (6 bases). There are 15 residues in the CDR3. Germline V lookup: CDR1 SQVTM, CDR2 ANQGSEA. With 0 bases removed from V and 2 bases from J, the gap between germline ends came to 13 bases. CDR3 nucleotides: TGCAGCGTTGAAGACCCCAGGGGCGGGCAAGAGACCCAGTACTTC. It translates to CSVEDPRGGQETQYF.

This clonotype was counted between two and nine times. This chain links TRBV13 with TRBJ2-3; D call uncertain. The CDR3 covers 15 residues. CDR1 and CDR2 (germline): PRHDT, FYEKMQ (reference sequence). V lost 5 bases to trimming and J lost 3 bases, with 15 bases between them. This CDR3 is CASSPSARGTDTQYF. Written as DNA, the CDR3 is TGTGCCAGCAGCCCCTCCGCTAGAGGTACAGATACGCAGTATTTT.

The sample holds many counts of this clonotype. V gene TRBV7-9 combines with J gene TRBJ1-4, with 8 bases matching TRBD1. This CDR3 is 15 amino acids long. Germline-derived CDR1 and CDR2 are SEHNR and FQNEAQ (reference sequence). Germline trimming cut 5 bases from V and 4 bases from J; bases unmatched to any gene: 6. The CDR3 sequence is CASSQTGANNEKLFF. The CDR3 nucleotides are TGTGCCAGCAGCCAGACAGGGGCTAATAATGAAAAACTGTTTTTT.

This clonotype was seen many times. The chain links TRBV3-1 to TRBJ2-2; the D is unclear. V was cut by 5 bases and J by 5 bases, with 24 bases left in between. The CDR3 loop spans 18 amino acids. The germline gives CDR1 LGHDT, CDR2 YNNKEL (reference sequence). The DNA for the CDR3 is TGTGCCAGCAGCTTGGATTATCCCATTTCAGGCTTGACCGGGGAGCTGTTTTTT. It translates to CASSLDYPISGLTGELFF.

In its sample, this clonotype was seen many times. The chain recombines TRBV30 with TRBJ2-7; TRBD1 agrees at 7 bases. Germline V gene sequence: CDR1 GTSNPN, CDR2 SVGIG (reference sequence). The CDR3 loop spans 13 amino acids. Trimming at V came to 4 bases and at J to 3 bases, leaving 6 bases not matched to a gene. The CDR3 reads CAWNPGQNYEQYF. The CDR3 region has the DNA TGTGCCTGGAACCCGGGACAGAACTACGAGCAGTACTTC. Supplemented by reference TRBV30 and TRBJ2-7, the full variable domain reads SQTIHQWPATLVQPVGSPLSLECTVEGTSNPNLYWYRQAAGRGLQLLFYSVGIGQISSEVPQNLSASRPQDRQFILSSKKLLLSDSGFYLCAWNPGQNYEQYFGPGTRLTVT.

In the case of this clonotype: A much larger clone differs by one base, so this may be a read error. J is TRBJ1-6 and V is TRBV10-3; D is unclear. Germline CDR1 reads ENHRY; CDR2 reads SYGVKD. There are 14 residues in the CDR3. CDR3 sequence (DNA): TGTCCCATCAGCCCCTTACCTCGGGATTCACCCCTCCACTTT. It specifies CPISPLPRDSPLHF.